The rows below give T cell receptor beta chains drawn from one sample of a study of cytomegalovirus exposure and HLA in healthy donors. Using immunoSEQ multiplex PCR, the repertoire was profiled, and TCRdb retains in-frame clones only, with some absent. The sample includes some 170,000 clones, around 87% of them seen just once. Sequencing used PBMCs. The receptor source for this set is a woman younger than 45 in good health and CMV-seronegative. Each CDR3 is given with its conserved first and last residue. The order of the fields is V gene, J gene, CDR3 protein.

>TRBV11-2|TRBJ2-5
CASSQRQGARLGETQYF
>TRBV5-6|TRBJ1-1
CASSWTVPDEAFF
>TRBV27|TRBJ1-5
CASSLTGTLKNQPQHF
>TRBV6-1|TRBJ1-2
CASSAETGASEGYGYTF
>TRBV13|TRBJ2-7
CASSFGRGASEQYF
>TRBV7-8|TRBJ2-1
CASSLAPASSYNEQFF
>TRBV6-5|TRBJ1-5
CASSPGTVGQPQHF
>TRBV4-1|TRBJ1-2
CASSQVQGSLDYHGYTF
>TRBV29-1|TRBJ1-2
CSGRGAYGYTF
>TRBV6-1|TRBJ1-2
CASTFDRFYGYTF
>TRBV7-9|TRBJ1-2
CASSADSYGYTF
>TRBV7-9|TRBJ1-2
CASSWGQGTQKRTGYTF
>TRBV6-5|TRBJ2-5
CASRPQVYQETQYF
>TRBV14|TRBJ1-2
CASSQGYRGSIDPYGYTF
>TRBV7-8|TRBJ2-3
CASSEGLASDTQYF
>TRBV9|TRBJ1-6
CASSVVAGFNSPLHF
>TRBV11-2|TRBJ1-2
CASSLDRTALEGYTF
>TRBV5-1|TRBJ2-1
CASSFLGGLDNEQFF
>TRBV19|TRBJ2-3
CASSIRASGGPSTDTQYF
>TRBV7-6|TRBJ2-2
CASSLVAGRTGELFF
>TRBV6-1|TRBJ2-1
CAIGGGSVWGEQFF
>TRBV5-1|TRBJ1-1
CASSFGQTRGNTEAFF
>TRBV27|TRBJ1-3
CASSPFSGNTIYF
>TRBV7-2|TRBJ1-2
CASSDDRNYGYTF
>TRBV27|TRBJ2-1
CASSFGSGESSYNEQFF
>TRBV7-5|TRBJ1-6
CARSSPGQGAVDNSPLHF
>TRBV15|TRBJ2-7
CATSRSGGISIFYEQYF
>TRBV7-2|TRBJ1-2
CASSPQGTSDGYTF
>TRBV30|TRBJ1-1
CAWIGGVSAEAFF
>TRBV11-2|TRBJ2-1
CASSSFGANEQFF
>TRBV19|TRBJ1-3
CASSHTGPGNTIYF
>TRBV10-3|TRBJ1-5
CAISESSGVSGNQPQHF
>TRBV5-1|TRBJ2-3
CASSPGTSADTQYF
>TRBV7-9|TRBJ1-4
CASSPGQGGLNEKLFF
>TRBV18|TRBJ1-1
CASSPIVAVNTEAFF
>TRBV5-1|TRBJ2-3
CASSLVGRGGTDTQYF
>TRBV27|TRBJ2-1
CASSSLAGGYNEQFF
>TRBV7-8|TRBJ2-7
CASSPTRTVYYEQYF
>TRBV13|TRBJ1-1
CASSLGRGSTEAFF
>TRBV6-1|TRBJ1-2
CASSERRGLNYGYTF
>TRBV14|TRBJ2-1
CASSLLSPGLAGDEQFF
>TRBV5-1|TRBJ2-3
CASSPGGDTQYF